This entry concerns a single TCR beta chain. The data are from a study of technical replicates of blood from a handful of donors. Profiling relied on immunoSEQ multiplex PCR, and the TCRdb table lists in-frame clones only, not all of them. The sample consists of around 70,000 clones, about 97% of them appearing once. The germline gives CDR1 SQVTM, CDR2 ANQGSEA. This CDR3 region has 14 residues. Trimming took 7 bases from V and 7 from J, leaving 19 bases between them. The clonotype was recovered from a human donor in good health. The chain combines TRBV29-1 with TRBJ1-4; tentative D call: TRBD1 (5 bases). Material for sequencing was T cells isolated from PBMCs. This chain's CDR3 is CSAKGSGEGEKLFF. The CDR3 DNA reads TGCAGCGCCAAGGGTTCGGGGGAAGGTGAAAAACTGTTTTTT.